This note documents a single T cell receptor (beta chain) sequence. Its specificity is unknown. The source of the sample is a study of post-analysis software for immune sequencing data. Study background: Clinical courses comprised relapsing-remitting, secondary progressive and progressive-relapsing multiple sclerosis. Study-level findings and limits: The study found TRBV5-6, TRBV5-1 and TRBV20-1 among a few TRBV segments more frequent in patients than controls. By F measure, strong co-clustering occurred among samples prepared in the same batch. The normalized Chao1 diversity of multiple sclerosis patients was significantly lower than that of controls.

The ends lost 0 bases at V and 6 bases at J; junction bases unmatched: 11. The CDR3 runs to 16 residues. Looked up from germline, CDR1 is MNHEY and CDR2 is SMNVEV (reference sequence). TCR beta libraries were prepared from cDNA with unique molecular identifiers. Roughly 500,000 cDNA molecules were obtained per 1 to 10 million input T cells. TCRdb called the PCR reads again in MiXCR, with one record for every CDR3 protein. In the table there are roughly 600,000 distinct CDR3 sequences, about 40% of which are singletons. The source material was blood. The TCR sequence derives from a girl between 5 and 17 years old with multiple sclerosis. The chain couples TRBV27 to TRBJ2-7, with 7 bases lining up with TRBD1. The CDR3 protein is CASSLSGQAPGSEQYF. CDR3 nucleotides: TGTGCCAGCAGTTTATCCGGACAGGCCCCCGGCAGCGAGCAGTACTTC.